The 17 T cell receptor beta chains given below trace back to one sample, sequenced in a study of cytotoxic CD8 clonotypes in ibrutinib-treated CLL. The protocol was immunoSEQ multiplex PCR, while the TCRdb copy is restricted to in-frame clones and leaves out a portion. The repertoire includes just over 200,000 clones, about four fifths of them detected once, and about an eighth sits in the top ten. The sample was PBMCs, taken after 12 months of ibrutinib treatment. All receptors derive from a human donor with chronic lymphocytic leukemia.

The rearrangement uses TRBV5-8 and TRBJ2-7; D not certain. The CDR3 loop spans 12 amino acids. CDR1 and CDR2 from the germline V gene are SGHTS and YDEGEE. The V end lost 4 bases, the J end lost 4 bases, and 9 bases lay between the germline ends. The DNA for the CDR3 is TGTGCCAGCAGCCCTCAACCGTACGAGCAGTACTTC. Translated, it gives CASSPQPYEQYF.

This sequence joins TRBV13 and TRBJ1-4, with 10 bases matching TRBD1. V shed 5 bases, J shed 6 bases, and the junction held 6 bases outside the gene matches. CDR1 is PRHDT and CDR2 is FYEKMQ in the germline V gene (reference sequence). The CDR3 consists of 15 residues. The CDR3 DNA sequence: TGTGCCAGCAGCCTTGGACAGGGGGGGTATGAAAAACTGTTTTTT. Protein: CASSLGQGGYEKLFF.

The chain carries TRBV5-1 and TRBJ1-2; D is ambiguous. Deletions cut 0 bases from V and 6 bases from J, with 9 bases between. The CDR3 spans 13 residues. Germline V gene data show CDR1 as SGHRS and CDR2 as YFSETQ. The CDR3 is CASSLDRGDGYTF. The CDR3, as DNA: TGCGCCAGCAGCTTGGATCGCGGGGATGGCTACACCTTC.

This chain's CDR3 is CASNTLPPQHF. CDR3 DNA sequence: TGTGCCAGCAACACTCTTCCGCCCCAGCATTTT. The V gene is TRBV11-2, the J gene TRBJ1-5; D is unclear. The CDR3 has 11 amino acids. Germline V lookup: CDR1 SGHAT, CDR2 FQNNGV. V gave up 7 bases and J gave up 9 bases, with 10 bases separating them.

This clone came up once. The chain recombines TRBV13 with TRBJ2-7; possibly TRBD2 for D (6 bases). The CDR3 consists of 14 residues. With 3 bases removed from V and 6 bases from J, the gap between germline ends came to 15 bases. The V gene's germline CDR1 is PRHDT and CDR2 FYEKMQ (reference sequence). In DNA form, the CDR3 reads TGTGCCAGCAGCTTTACGGGAGAGGTCGGCGAGCAGTACTTC. Protein sequence: CASSFTGEVGEQYF.

This chain uses TRBV27 with TRBJ2-6; the match to TRBD1 covers 9 bases. Germline V gives CDR1 MNHEY, CDR2 SMNVEV (reference sequence). The V segment lost 5 bases and the J segment 0 bases; nucleotides outside the gene matches: 14. The CDR3 totals 20 residues. The CDR3 DNA follows: TGTGCCAGCAGTCCACGTGGGACAGGGTCAGACGGCTCTGGGGCCAACGTCCTGACTTTC. Protein product: CASSPRGTGSDGSGANVLTF.

This clone was picked up one time. This sequence joins TRBV2 and TRBJ2-7, with D hard to call. Germline values: CDR1 SNHLY, CDR2 FYNNEI. This CDR3 region has 13 residues. V lost 3 bases and J 2 bases, leaving 8 bases between the germline ends. The CDR3 coding sequence is TGTGCCAGCAGTGAGGGTCCCACCTACGAGCAGTACTTC. Amino acids: CASSEGPTYEQYF.

V is TRBV4-1 and J is TRBJ2-7, with 7 bases matching TRBD2. The ends lost 5 bases at V and 3 bases at J; junction bases unmatched: 16. The germline gives CDR1 MGHRA, CDR2 YSYEKL. The CDR3 length is 17 residues. This chain's CDR3 is CASSSLVAGRIFYEQYF. The CDR3 bases are TGCGCCAGCAGCTCCTTGGTAGCGGGTCGCATCTTCTACGAGCAGTACTTC.

This clone was seen once. The CDR3 DNA follows: TGTGCCAGCAGTTACTCACTAGCCGGGGAGCTGTTTTTT. It yields the protein CASSYSLAGELFF. The chain couples TRBV6-5 to TRBJ2-2, with D perhaps matching TRBD2 (5 bases). The germline V gene has CDR1 MNHEY and CDR2 SVGAGI. Trimming left V 0 bases short and J 6 bases short, with 5 bases between. The CDR3 consists of 13 residues.

The chain combines TRBV7-9 with TRBJ2-2; 7 positions agree with TRBD2. The V segment lost 5 bases and the J segment 2 bases; nucleotides outside the gene matches: 5. Germline lookup yields CDR1 SEHNR and CDR2 FQNEAQ (reference sequence). This CDR3 has 15 amino acids. In DNA form, the CDR3 reads TGTGCCAGCAGCCTGGGGACTACAAACACCGGGGAGCTGTTTTTT. It is translated as CASSLGTTNTGELFF.

The chain joins TRBV5-6 to TRBJ2-5; D may match TRBD1 or TRBD2 (5 bases each). The germline V and J ends were trimmed by 3 bases and 5 bases, with 14 bases remaining between them. This CDR3 comprises 14 residues. The germline V gene encodes CDR1 SGHDT and CDR2 YYEEEE. CDR3 DNA sequence: TGTGCCAGCAGCTCCTACGACTGGGGGGAGACCCAGTACTTC. This sequence encodes CASSSYDWGETQYF.

This chain connects TRBV7-9 to TRBJ2-5; 7 nucleotides align to TRBD2. The CDR3 extends over 13 amino acids. The ends lost 5 bases at V and 5 bases at J; junction bases unmatched: 5. The germline V gene encodes CDR1 SEHNR and CDR2 FQNEAQ (reference sequence). CDR3 residues: CASSLFGGETQYF. The DNA for the CDR3 is TGTGCCAGCAGCCTCTTCGGGGGGGAGACCCAGTACTTC. Full variable domain (outside the CDR3, taken from reference TRBV7-9 and TRBJ2-5): DTGVSQNPRHKITKRGQNVTFRCDPISEHNRLYWYRQTLGQGPEFLTYFQNEAQLEKSRLLSDRFSAERPKGSFSTLEIQRTEQGDSAMYLCASSLFGGETQYFGPGTRLLVL.

The V gene is TRBV27, the J gene TRBJ2-2; no clear D gene. This CDR3 is built from 16 residues. The V gene's germline CDR1 is MNHEY and CDR2 SMNVEV (reference sequence). With 0 bases removed from V and 4 bases from J, the gap between germline ends came to 12 bases. The CDR3 DNA reads TGTGCCAGCAGTTTATCGGTTAGTTCGGTCACCGGGGAGCTGTTTTTT. The encoded protein is CASSLSVSSVTGELFF.

V and J are TRBV9 and TRBJ1-1; tentative D call: TRBD1 (6 bases). This CDR3 is 14 amino acids long. The V gene lost 4 bases and the J gene lost 3 bases, with 13 bases spanning the gap. Germline CDR1 reads SGDLS; CDR2 reads YYNGEE. CDR3 protein: CASSRGGGYTEAFF. As DNA, the CDR3 is TGTGCCAGCAGCCGAGGGGGAGGGTACACTGAAGCTTTCTTT.

CDR3 protein: CASSTQGEGYGYTF. The CDR3 region has the DNA TGCGCCAGCAGCACCCAGGGGGAGGGCTATGGCTACACCTTC. The chain uses TRBV5-1 and TRBJ1-2, with TRBD1 identical over 7 bases. The CDR3 runs 14 residues. V gave up 4 bases and J gave up 4 bases; unmatched junction bases: 7. The germline V gene has CDR1 SGHRS and CDR2 YFSETQ.

The chain recombines TRBV5-1 with TRBJ2-1; possible D gene TRBD2, 5 bases. V gave up 4 bases and J gave up 7 bases, with 24 bases separating them. Germline CDR1 SGHRS, CDR2 YFSETQ. The CDR3 loop spans 17 amino acids. The CDR3 loop is CASSPPGSSPGLNEQFF. Here the CDR3 DNA reads TGCGCCAGCAGCCCGCCGGGATCCTCCCCTGGATTGAATGAGCAGTTCTTC.

This clone has more than one count but fewer than ten. The rearrangement links TRBV2 to TRBJ1-2; D not certain. With 3 bases removed from V and 8 bases from J, the gap between germline ends came to 7 bases. Germline-derived CDR1 and CDR2 are SNHLY and FYNNEI. The CDR3 covers 11 residues. The CDR3, as DNA: TGTGCCAGCAGTGAGACGAGCGGCTACACCTTC. Encoded protein: CASSETSGYTF.